This record concerns one T cell receptor (beta chain) sequence. Its specificity is not known. The entry originates in a study of PD-1 blockade in classical Hodgkin lymphoma. Regarding the study as a whole: Reported baseline diversity: healthy donors highest, relapsed/refractory patients lowest. Possible causes of repertoire differences, disease activity or prior therapy, remain undefined.

Here immunoSEQ multiplex PCR was the method, and the copy in TCRdb shows in-frame clones only, minus some. The top ten hold 3.8% of the sample, which has around 27,000 clones, 80% to 95% seen once. Sample time point: newly diagnosed, previously untreated cHL patient sample. Comparators were PBMCs taken from newly diagnosed, untreated classical Hodgkin lymphoma. The clonotype was recovered from a human donor with classical Hodgkin lymphoma. The sample consisted of peripheral blood mononuclear cells (PBMCs).

The CDR3 DNA reads TGCGCCAGCAGCCAAGCGCGAGGTCTTGGGGCCAACGTCCTGACTTTC. It specifies CASSQARGLGANVLTF. This chain uses TRBV4-1 with TRBJ2-6; D gene ambiguous. CDR3 size: 16 residues. CDR1 is MGHRA and CDR2 is YSYEKL in the germline V gene. The V end lost 1 base, the J end lost 3 bases, and 10 bases lay between the germline ends.